This is a list of T cell receptor beta chains from one sample in a study of early T cells in non-severe SARS-CoV-2 infection. TCRdb passed the 5' RACE reads through MiXCR, listing each CDR3 protein once. The sample shows about 18,000 distinct CDR3 sequences, around 5.9% of them seen only once. The sample comprised whole blood. The receptor set was obtained from an adult who was a healthcare worker with PCR-confirmed SARS-CoV-2 infection or an uninfected control (not recorded which). CDR3s include the opening cysteine and the closing phenylalanine or tryptophan. D genes are given only for firm matches. Clone size is stated in some rows and not others, as once, few, many or a class when expanded.

D gene	V gene	J gene	clone size	CDR3 protein	CDR3 DNA
NA	TRBV28	TRBJ1-1	many	CASNGWFVNTEAFF	TGTGCCAGCAATGGCTGGTTTGTGAACACTGAAGCTTTCTTT
NA	TRBV29-1	TRBJ2-1	medium-sized	CSAPTETYNEQFF	TGCAGCGCCCCGACAGAGACCTACAATGAGCAGTTCTTC
NA	TRBV6-5	TRBJ2-7	many	CASGLGNEQYF	TGTGCCAGTGGTCTGGGAAACGAGCAGTACTTC
TRBD2	TRBV6-5	TRBJ2-7	many	CASSKTSEWGYEQYF	TGTGCCAGCAGTAAGACTAGCGAGTGGGGCTACGAGCAGTACTTC
NA	TRBV7-9	TRBJ2-3	few	CASSLEFLTTPDTQYF	TGTGCCAGCAGCTTAGAGTTCCTCACGACCCCAGATACGCAGTATTTT
NA	TRBV28	TRBJ1-2	few	CASSFAGAQADGYTF	TGTGCCAGCAGTTTTGCTGGGGCGCAAGCTGATGGCTACACCTTC
NA	TRBV29-1	TRBJ2-3	many	CSVGPYPWEDTQYF	TGCAGCGTGGGGCCCTACCCCTGGGAAGATACGCAGTATTTT
TRBD1	TRBV6-5	TRBJ1-4	many	CASRPLGTGSTNEKLFF	TGTGCCAGCAGACCCCTTGGGACAGGATCAACTAATGAAAAACTGTTTTTT
NA	TRBV12-3/TRBV12-4	TRBJ1-1	many	CASSLEGTGTEAFF	TGTGCCAGCAGTTTAGAGGGAACGGGCACTGAAGCTTTCTTT
NA	TRBV28	TRBJ1-2	NA	CAGSWRGREGRLPYGYTF	TGTGCCGGCAGTTGGCGGGGGAGGGAAGGACGGTTACCCTATGGCTACACCTTC
TRBD1	TRBV6-1	TRBJ2-1	many	CASTPGTGRNNEQFF	TGTGCCAGCACTCCCGGGACAGGGCGCAACAATGAGCAGTTCTTC
TRBD2	TRBV3-1	TRBJ2-1	many	CASSQDLNSGMRNEQFF	TGTGCCAGCAGCCAAGATCTCAATAGCGGGATGCGCAATGAGCAGTTCTTC
TRBD1	TRBV7-9	TRBJ1-5	many	CASSPIVGGQPQHF	TGTGCCAGCAGCCCTATAGTAGGGGGCCAGCCCCAGCATTTT
NA	TRBV29-1	TRBJ2-5	many	CSVEQTGYQETQYF	TGCAGCGTTGAACAAACGGGATATCAAGAGACCCAGTACTTC
NA	TRBV2	TRBJ2-3	many	CASSEDRRVIDTQYF	TGTGCCAGCAGTGAGGATCGTAGGGTCATAGATACGCAGTATTTT
NA	TRBV28	TRBJ2-3	many	CASSWTASTDTQYF	TGTGCCAGCAGTTGGACAGCTAGCACAGATACGCAGTATTTT
TRBD1	TRBV7-2	TRBJ2-2	few	CASSQTGGATGELFF	TGTGCCAGCAGCCAAACAGGGGGCGCCACCGGGGAGCTGTTTTTT
NA	TRBV30	TRBJ2-7	NA	CAWHITGTDIYEQYF	TGTGCCTGGCACATCACCGGGACCGATATTTACGAGCAGTACTTC
TRBD1	TRBV6-5	TRBJ2-7	NA	CASSYSTLGQTYEQYF	TGTGCCAGCAGTTACTCGACTTTGGGACAGACCTACGAGCAGTACTTC
TRBD2	TRBV28	TRBJ2-7	few	CASRQGLAAYEQYF	TGTGCCAGCAGGCAGGGACTAGCGGCCTACGAGCAGTACTTC
NA	TRBV28	TRBJ2-7	many	CASHALGASYEQYF	TGTGCCAGCCACGCCCTGGGGGCCTCCTACGAGCAGTACTTC
NA	TRBV28	TRBJ2-7	few	CASSLSATYEQYF	TGTGCCAGCAGTTTATCGGCCACGTACGAGCAGTACTTC
TRBD1	TRBV25-1	TRBJ1-1	NA	CASSGDRGSLAEAFF	TGTGCCAGCAGTGGGGACAGGGGGTCTCTCGCTGAAGCTTTCTTT
TRBD2	TRBV29-1	TRBJ2-7	many	CSVEDGEGLEQYF	TGCAGCGTTGAAGACGGGGAGGGCCTCGAGCAGTACTTC
NA	TRBV6-1	TRBJ1-6	many	CASSSGPYNSPLHF	TGTGCCAGCAGTTCCGGGCCGTACAATTCACCCCTCCACTTT
NA	TRBV14	TRBJ2-1	few	CASSPLRGTSYNEQFF	TGTGCCAGCAGCCCTCTCCGAGGTACTTCCTACAATGAGCAGTTCTTC
TRBD1	TRBV6-1	TRBJ1-1	many	CASTGQGNTEAFF	TGTGCCAGCACCGGACAGGGTAACACTGAAGCTTTCTTT
NA	TRBV20-1	TRBJ2-7	many	CSARPVLRNSYEQYF	TGCAGTGCTAGGCCCGTTCTGCGCAATTCCTACGAGCAGTACTTC
TRBD2	TRBV27	TRBJ2-3	many	CASSSSLAGGADTQYF	TGTGCCAGCAGTTCCTCACTAGCGGGAGGCGCAGATACGCAGTATTTT
TRBD1	TRBV30	TRBJ2-7	many	CAWSVGRGTYEQYF	TGTGCCTGGAGTGTAGGCAGGGGGACCTACGAGCAGTACTTC
TRBD1	TRBV6-6	TRBJ1-5	many	CASSPQQGTGAQPQHF	TGTGCCAGCAGTCCCCAACAGGGCACAGGGGCTCAGCCCCAGCATTTT